This is a list of T cell receptor beta chains from one sample in a study of blood T cell repertoires in COVID-19. Libraries were prepared by immunoSEQ multiplex PCR; TCRdb keeps only in-frame clonotypes and omits some of them. Here the sample spans roughly 69,000 clones, more than 75% being singletons. The sequenced sample was peripheral blood. The receptors were gathered from a human donor in a cohort sampled during active COVID-19. Each CDR3 is given with its conserved first and last residue. Each record gives: V gene, J gene, clone size, D gene, CDR3 protein, CDR3 DNA. A D gene is named only where the DNA matches it firmly. Size values are once, few and many counts, or a class for expanded clones, and some rows have none.

V: TRBV30
J: TRBJ1-1
size: few
D: -
CDR3: CAWSSWGGRDTEAFF
DNA: TGTGCCTGGAGTTCGTGGGGAGGTCGAGATACTGAAGCTTTCTTT

V: TRBV4-1
J: TRBJ2-3
size: -
D: TRBD1
CDR3: CASSQVATGGTTDTQYF
DNA: TGCGCCAGCAGCCAAGTCGCCACAGGGGGCACCACAGATACGCAGTATTTT

V: TRBV24-1
J: TRBJ2-2
size: -
D: TRBD2
CDR3: CATSDYLAGGLGELFF
DNA: TGTGCCACCAGTGATTACCTAGCGGGGGGGCTCGGGGAGCTGTTTTTT

V: TRBV10-2
J: TRBJ1-1
size: -
D: TRBD1
CDR3: CASSEARGPSMNTEAFF
DNA: TGCGCCAGCAGTGAGGCCAGGGGGCCCTCAATGAACACTGAAGCTTTCTTT

V: TRBV28
J: TRBJ2-5
size: -
D: -
CDR3: CASSYTRVGTQYF
DNA: TGTGCCAGCAGTTACACCAGGGTAGGGACCCAGTACTTC

V: TRBV7-2
J: TRBJ2-7
size: -
D: TRBD1
CDR3: CASSIQVGTGNYEQYF
DNA: TGTGCCAGCAGCATACAAGTAGGGACAGGCAACTACGAGCAGTACTTC

V: TRBV19
J: TRBJ2-1
size: -
D: -
CDR3: CASSMGAPRDEQFF
DNA: TGTGCCAGTAGTATGGGGGCCCCAAGGGATGAGCAGTTCTTC

V: TRBV5-1
J: TRBJ2-3
size: -
D: TRBD2
CDR3: CASSPAGDPDTQYF
DNA: TGCGCCAGCAGCCCAGCGGGGGACCCAGATACGCAGTATTTT

V: TRBV11-2
J: TRBJ2-1
size: -
D: TRBD2
CDR3: CASSLGGPEQFF
DNA: TGTGCCAGCAGCTTGGGAGGGCCTGAGCAGTTCTTC

V: TRBV2
J: TRBJ1-1
size: -
D: -
CDR3: CASSDLTVMNTEAFF
DNA: TGTGCCAGCAGTGATCTTACGGTCATGAACACTGAAGCTTTCTTT

V: TRBV9
J: TRBJ2-3
size: -
D: -
CDR3: CASSVEGGRTDTQYF
DNA: TGTGCCAGCAGCGTAGAGGGGGGGCGCACAGATACGCAGTATTTT

V: TRBV18
J: TRBJ2-7
size: -
D: TRBD2
CDR3: CASSPQRSGVTYEQYF
DNA: TGTGCCAGCTCACCACAGCGTAGCGGGGTCACCTACGAGCAGTACTTC

V: TRBV7-2
J: TRBJ2-1
size: -
D: TRBD2
CDR3: CASSLAGLAANEQFF
DNA: TGTGCCAGCAGCTTGGCGGGACTAGCGGCCAATGAGCAGTTCTTC

V: TRBV14
J: TRBJ1-2
size: -
D: TRBD1
CDR3: CASSQDHVWQGDGYTF
DNA: TGTGCCAGCAGCCAAGATCATGTATGGCAGGGGGATGGCTACACCTTC

V: TRBV7-3
J: TRBJ1-2
size: -
D: -
CDR3: CASSLTPTEPEKYF
DNA: TGTGCCAGCAGCTTAACCCCGACAGAACCTGAAAAATACTTC

V: TRBV19
J: TRBJ2-3
size: -
D: -
CDR3: CASSIAGKSTDTQYF
DNA: TGTGCCAGTAGTATAGCGGGAAAAAGCACAGATACGCAGTATTTT

V: TRBV3-1/TRBV3-2
J: TRBJ2-7
size: -
D: -
CDR3: CASSQYGTTYEQYF
DNA: TGTGCCAGCAGCCAATACGGGACAACCTACGAGCAGTACTTC

V: TRBV29-1
J: TRBJ2-1
size: -
D: TRBD1
CDR3: CSAGTGVSYNEQFF
DNA: TGCAGCGCCGGGACAGGGGTCTCCTACAATGAGCAGTTCTTC

V: TRBV27
J: TRBJ2-3
size: -
D: TRBD1
CDR3: CASSLWGQGTDTQYF
DNA: TGTGCCAGCAGTTTATGGGGACAGGGCACAGATACGCAGTATTTT

V: TRBV3-1/TRBV3-2
J: TRBJ2-5
size: -
D: TRBD2
CDR3: CASSQVAGGLETQYF
DNA: TGTGCCAGCAGCCAAGTGGCGGGGGGGCTAGAGACCCAGTACTTC

V: TRBV30
J: TRBJ2-2
size: -
D: -
CDR3: CAFKDWDTGELFF
DNA: TGTGCCTTCAAAGACTGGGACACCGGGGAGCTGTTTTTT

V: TRBV7-8
J: TRBJ2-5
size: -
D: TRBD2
CDR3: CASSLLAGVETQYF
DNA: TGTGCCAGCAGCTTACTAGCGGGGGTAGAGACCCAGTACTTC

V: TRBV5-4
J: TRBJ2-5
size: -
D: -
CDR3: CASSSGGTAQETQYF
DNA: TGTGCCAGCAGCTCGGGAGGGACAGCCCAAGAGACCCAGTACTTC

V: TRBV5-5
J: TRBJ2-3
size: few
D: TRBD2
CDR3: CASSFRTSGGTDTQYF
DNA: TGTGCCAGCAGCTTTCGGACTAGCGGGGGCACAGATACGCAGTATTTT

V: TRBV5-1
J: TRBJ1-6
size: -
D: -
CDR3: CASSLGQGNNSPLHF
DNA: TGCGCCAGCAGCTTGGGTCAGGGGAATAATTCACCCCTCCACTTT

V: TRBV7-6
J: TRBJ2-7
size: -
D: TRBD1
CDR3: CASSSLPGQGAHEQYF
DNA: TGTGCCAGCAGCTCCTTACCGGGACAGGGGGCGCATGAGCAGTACTTC

V: TRBV3-1/TRBV3-2
J: TRBJ2-7
size: -
D: TRBD2
CDR3: CASSPRLAGDLYEQYF
DNA: TGTGCCAGCAGCCCGCGACTAGCGGGGGACCTTTACGAGCAGTACTTC

V: TRBV6-5
J: TRBJ1-4
size: -
D: -
CDR3: CASSYSPVTNEKLFF
DNA: TGTGCCAGCAGTTACTCTCCAGTAACTAATGAAAAACTGTTTTTT

V: TRBV4-2
J: TRBJ2-1
size: -
D: -
CDR3: CASSQTLAGSYNEQFF
DNA: TGTGCCAGCAGCCAAACACTAGCTGGTTCCTACAATGAGCAGTTCTTC

V: TRBV6-5
J: TRBJ2-7
size: -
D: TRBD1
CDR3: CASTQGELYEQYF
DNA: TGTGCCAGCACTCAGGGGGAACTCTACGAGCAGTACTTC

V: TRBV9
J: TRBJ1-4
size: many
D: -
CDR3: CASSVGASEKLFF
DNA: TGTGCCAGCAGCGTTGGGGCGTCTGAAAAACTGTTTTTT

V: TRBV7-2
J: TRBJ2-7
size: -
D: TRBD2
CDR3: CASSFAARGGTYEQYF
DNA: TGTGCCAGCAGCTTCGCCGCGCGGGGGGGAACCTACGAGCAGTACTTC

V: TRBV11-2
J: TRBJ2-1
size: -
D: TRBD1
CDR3: CASSLVRGSNNEQFF
DNA: TGTGCCAGCAGCTTAGTCAGGGGGTCAAACAATGAGCAGTTCTTC

V: TRBV6-5
J: TRBJ1-5
size: -
D: TRBD1
CDR3: CASSYSGTGGNQPQHF
DNA: TGTGCCAGCAGTTACTCTGGGACAGGGGGCAATCAGCCCCAGCATTTT

V: TRBV5-6
J: TRBJ2-2
size: -
D: -
CDR3: CASSYKGGSGELFF
DNA: TGTGCCAGCAGCTACAAGGGGGGGTCCGGGGAGCTGTTTTTT

V: TRBV3-1/TRBV3-2
J: TRBJ2-4
size: -
D: TRBD2
CDR3: CASSQGGGRAKNIQYF
DNA: TGTGCCAGCAGCCAAGGGGGCGGGAGGGCCAAAAACATTCAGTACTTC

V: TRBV15
J: TRBJ2-1
size: -
D: -
CDR3: CATSRDQVAPNNEQFF
DNA: TGTGCCACCAGCAGAGATCAGGTCGCGCCCAACAATGAGCAGTTCTTC

V: TRBV30
J: TRBJ1-6
size: -
D: -
CDR3: CAWSVAGGSAYNSPLHF
DNA: TGTGCCTGGAGTGTCGCGGGGGGTAGCGCCTATAATTCACCCCTCCACTTT

V: TRBV6-2/TRBV6-3
J: TRBJ2-3
size: -
D: -
CDR3: CASSYWAGNTDTQYF
DNA: TGTGCCAGCAGTTACTGGGCGGGGAACACAGATACGCAGTATTTT

V: TRBV3-1/TRBV3-2
J: TRBJ1-1
size: -
D: -
CDR3: CASSSGDGNREAFF
DNA: TGTGCCAGCAGCTCAGGGGACGGGAACAGAGAAGCTTTCTTT

V: TRBV6-5
J: TRBJ1-5
size: few
D: -
CDR3: CASRALQGGQPQHF
DNA: TGTGCCAGCAGGGCTCTACAGGGCGGCCAGCCCCAGCATTTT

V: TRBV6-5
J: TRBJ1-2
size: -
D: TRBD1
CDR3: CASSLRDRAGYTF
DNA: TGTGCCAGCAGCCTCCGGGACAGGGCTGGCTACACCTTC

V: TRBV6-6
J: TRBJ1-2
size: -
D: TRBD1
CDR3: CASNLGQGDYGYTF
DNA: TGTGCCAGCAACCTGGGACAGGGGGACTATGGCTACACCTTC

V: TRBV15
J: TRBJ2-1
size: -
D: TRBD2
CDR3: CATSRDLPGLAGGPNEQFF
DNA: TGTGCCACCAGCAGAGATTTGCCGGGACTAGCGGGGGGGCCGAATGAGCAGTTCTTC